What follows are 27 T cell receptor beta chains derived from one specimen sequenced in a study of blood T cell repertoires in COVID-19 (dated by TCRdb to between 2020 and 2021). Library preparation was by the immunoSEQ multiplex PCR assay. TCRdb retrieved this table from immuneACCESS and kept in-frame rearrangements only. Not all clones are present; in checked studies, unresolved V genes account for under half, and no reason is known for the remainder. The sample table lists approximately 15,000 clones, roughly 88% of them with a count of one. The ten largest clonotypes hold more than 10% of the sample. Sequenced material: peripheral blood. These receptors were taken from a human donor in a cohort sampled during active COVID-19.

The CDR3 coding sequence is TGTGCCAGCAGCTTTAGACAGGGGACCTACGAGCAGTACTTC. Residues: CASSFRQGTYEQYF. The chain has TRBV13 and TRBJ2-7; 8 bases agree with TRBD1. Looked up from germline, CDR1 is PRHDT and CDR2 is FYEKMQ (reference sequence). Trimming cost V 3 bases and J 2 bases; bases outside gene matches: 3. The CDR3 spans 14 residues. Variable domain in full (rest from reference TRBV13 and TRBJ2-7): AAGVIQSPRHLIKEKRETATLKCYPIPRHDTVYWYQQGPGQDPQFLISFYEKMQSDKGSIPDRFSAQQFSDYHSELNMSSLELGDSALYFCASSFRQGTYEQYFGPGTRLTVT.

This chain uses TRBV6-1 with TRBJ1-1, with 9 bases fitting TRBD1. The CDR3 sequence is 15 residues long. Germline-derived CDR1 and CDR2 are MNHNS and SASEGT. The ends lost 3 bases at V and 7 bases at J; junction bases unmatched: 9. The CDR3 nucleotides read TGTGCCAGCAGTGAGGGACAGGGCTGGGTTGGTGAAGCTTTCTTT. Its protein is CASSEGQGWVGEAFF.

CDR3 in amino acids: CASRWSVNSNQPQHF. The CDR3 region has the DNA TGTGCCAGCAGATGGTCAGTCAATAGCAATCAGCCCCAGCATTTT. The chain recombines TRBV27 with TRBJ1-5; D unclear. The CDR3 loop spans 15 amino acids. The V gene lost 6 bases and the J gene lost 0 bases, with 12 bases spanning the gap. Per the germline V gene, CDR1 is MNHEY and CDR2 is SMNVEV (reference sequence).

This clone was detected a few times. The chain employs TRBV30 and TRBJ2-4; TRBD1 matches at 9 bases. The germline CDR1 and CDR2 sequences are GTSNPN and SVGIG (reference sequence). The V gene end was trimmed by 7 bases and the J gene end by 2 bases; junction bases not matched to a gene: 9. The CDR3 loop spans 15 amino acids. The CDR3 sequence is CAYLDRGSSKNIQYF. The CDR3 bases are TGTGCCTATCTCGACAGGGGGTCATCCAAAAACATTCAGTACTTC.

The chain carries TRBV5-1 and TRBJ1-4; 10 nucleotides agree with TRBD1. The CDR3 spans 15 residues. Germline trimming cut 3 bases from V and 8 bases from J; bases unmatched to any gene: 7. The V gene's germline CDR1 is SGHRS and CDR2 YFSETQ. The CDR3 coding sequence is TGCGCCAGCAGCTCATCGACAGGGGGCCAGGAAAAACTGTTTTTT. Translated, it gives CASSSSTGGQEKLFF. Supplemented by reference TRBV5-1 and TRBJ1-4, the full variable domain reads KAGVTQTPRYLIKTRGQQVTLSCSPISGHRSVSWYQQTPGQGLQFLFEYFSETQRNKGNFPGRFSGRQFSNSRSEMNVSTLELGDSALYLCASSSSTGGQEKLFFGSGTQLSVL.

This chain uses TRBV5-4 with TRBJ1-1; possibly TRBD1 for D (6 bases). This CDR3 has 14 residues. V was shortened by 3 bases and J by 2 bases, with 11 bases between the two germline ends. Germline values: CDR1 SGHNT, CDR2 YYREEE (reference sequence). The CDR3 here is CASSSPGVNTEAFF. DNA of the CDR3: TGTGCCAGCAGCTCCCCAGGGGTAAACACTGAAGCTTTCTTT.

The CDR3 protein is CASRGRGGDEQYF. In nucleotides, the CDR3 is TGTGCCAGTAGAGGGAGAGGGGGCGACGAGCAGTACTTC. This sequence joins TRBV19 and TRBJ2-7; 7 bases align to TRBD1. Germline CDR1 reads LNHDA; CDR2 reads SQIVND (reference sequence). CDR3 length equals 13 residues. V lost 6 bases to trimming and J lost 5 bases; unmatched junction nucleotides: 7.

DNA of the CDR3: TGTGCCAGCAGCCCTCTCTCCCAGGGGGCTCAAGAGACCCAGTACTTC. Residues: CASSPLSQGAQETQYF. The J gene is TRBJ2-5, the V gene TRBV6-6; TRBD1 agrees at 8 bases. Germline assignment: CDR1 MNHNY and CDR2 SVGAGI (reference sequence). This CDR3 has 16 residues. After removal of 6 bases from V and 2 bases from J, the junction contained 11 bases not matched to a gene.

V usage is TRBV6-2 or TRBV6-3 and J usage is TRBJ2-1, with 8 bases aligning to TRBD2. The V and J ends lost 3 bases and 6 bases, in that order; junction bases with no gene match: 7. There are 15 residues in the CDR3. Germline values: CDR1 MNHEY, CDR2 SVGEGT. DNA for the CDR3: TGTGCCAGCAGTTATCTGGCGGGGGGCCCCAATGAGCAGTTCTTC. Translation gives CASSYLAGGPNEQFF.

This sequence joins TRBV27 and TRBJ1-2, with D uncertain. The V end was cut by 5 bases, the J end by 8 bases, with 12 bases between. The CDR3 is 12 residues long. Germline V gene data show CDR1 as MNHEY and CDR2 as SMNVEV (reference sequence). The CDR3 sequence: CASSHGLAGYTF. The CDR3 nucleotides read TGTGCCAGCAGTCACGGACTAGCAGGCTACACCTTC.

CDR3 nucleotide sequence: TGTGCCAGCAGCTTGGACAGGGCCCGTCTTCTCTATGGCTACACCTTC. Translating gives CASSLDRARLLYGYTF. V usage is TRBV5-4 and J usage is TRBJ1-2, with a possible D match to TRBD1 (6 bases). The V gene's germline CDR1 is SGHNT and CDR2 YYREEE (reference sequence). CDR3 length: 16 amino acids. Trimming shortened V by 0 bases and J by 4 bases, and 16 bases separated the two germline ends.

CDR3 sequence: CASSPLRVGNIQYF. The DNA of the CDR3 is TGTGCCAGTAGCCCCTTGAGGGTTGGAAACATTCAGTACTTC. The chain links TRBV19 to TRBJ2-4; TRBD2 might be the D (5 bases). The germline V gene encodes CDR1 LNHDA and CDR2 SQIVND (reference sequence). The CDR3 totals 14 residues. V lost 6 bases and J lost 6, with 15 bases in between.

This clone has just a few counts. V and J are TRBV5-6 and TRBJ2-3, with D perhaps matching TRBD1 (5 bases). The V end was cut by 0 bases, the J end by 0 bases, with 8 bases between. The CDR3 covers 15 residues. Germline CDR1 is SGHDT and CDR2 is YYEEEE. The CDR3 region is CASSLGQSSTDTQYF. The CDR3 region has the DNA TGTGCCAGCAGCTTGGGACAGTCTAGCACAGATACGCAGTATTTT.

This chain uses TRBV28 with TRBJ1-2; D may be TRBD1 (5 bases). V was shortened by 4 bases and J by 6 bases, with 18 bases between the two germline ends. Germline assignment: CDR1 MDHEN and CDR2 SYDVKM. This CDR3 has 15 amino acids. CDR3 nucleotides: TGTGCCAGCAGTTCCTTTGGGGGGTTGGCGCATGGCTACACCTTC. This translates into CASSSFGGLAHGYTF.

The CDR3 nucleotides are TGCGCCAGCAGCTTGGTTCTAGCGGGGGGTTCCTACGAGCAGTACTTC. Its protein is CASSLVLAGGSYEQYF. The chain recombines TRBV5-1 with TRBJ2-7; 11 nucleotides line up with TRBD2. This CDR3 region has 16 residues. The V gene end was trimmed by 0 bases and the J gene end by 1 base; junction bases not matched to a gene: 3. The germline V gene has CDR1 SGHRS and CDR2 YFSETQ.

This chain joins TRBV5-6 and TRBJ1-3; tentative D call: TRBD1 (5 bases). CDR1 and CDR2 (germline): SGHDT, YYEEEE. This CDR3 is 14 amino acids long. V was clipped by 1 base and J by 1 base, with 6 bases between them. The CDR3 here is CASSLRGSGNTIYF. The CDR3 bases are TGTGCCAGCAGCTTGAGGGGATCTGGAAACACCATATATTTT.

The chain carries TRBV9 and TRBJ2-7; 11 bases are shared with TRBD2. The CDR3 length is 22 residues. The germline V gene encodes CDR1 SGDLS and CDR2 YYNGEE. The V and J ends lost 0 bases and 2 bases, in that order; junction bases with no gene match: 22. Written as DNA, the CDR3 is TGTGCCAGCAGCGTAGGGACAGGGAATATTCTGATCTTGACTAGCGGGACCTACGAGCAGTACTTC. The encoded protein is CASSVGTGNILILTSGTYEQYF.

The chain combines TRBV6-5 with TRBJ1-3; TRBD1 aligns across 7 bases. With 6 bases clipped from V and 0 bases from J, the junction kept 5 bases outside the gene matches. The CDR3 runs 15 residues. Germline CDR1 and CDR2: MNHEY and SVGAGI. As DNA, the CDR3 is TGTGCCAGCAGCGTGGACAGGTACTCTGGAAACACCATATATTTT. Translated, it gives CASSVDRYSGNTIYF.

Here the CDR3 DNA reads TGTGCCAGTAATCGAAGGGTAGGAGGAAAACTGTTTTTT. Translating gives CASNRRVGGKLFF. The chain uses TRBV6-5 and TRBJ1-4; unclear D gene. This CDR3 is built from 13 residues. Germline CDR1 reads MNHEY; CDR2 reads SVGAGI. Trimming pared 9 bases from V and 10 bases from J, leaving 18 bases between.

This chain links TRBV4-3 with TRBJ1-1; unclear D gene. The CDR3 loop spans 13 amino acids. The V gene's germline CDR1 is LGHNA and CDR2 YSLEER. Trimming left V 4 bases short and J 1 base short, with 7 bases between. As DNA, the CDR3 is TGCGCCAGCAGCCTAAGAGAGAACACTGAAGCTTTCTTT. Translation gives CASSLRENTEAFF.

The V call is TRBV5-1, the J call TRBJ2-1; TRBD1 agrees at 7 bases. This CDR3 is built from 14 residues. Per the germline V gene, CDR1 is SGHRS and CDR2 is YFSETQ. After removal of 2 bases from V and 4 bases from J, the junction contained 3 bases not matched to a gene. For the CDR3, the DNA is TGCGCCAGCAGCTTTCCGGGACAGTACAATGAGCAGTTCTTC. As protein: CASSFPGQYNEQFF.

This sequence joins TRBV7-2 and TRBJ2-2, with TRBD2 matching over 7 bases. The junction had 6 bases not matched to a gene; V was cut back by 2 bases and J by 0 bases. The CDR3 consists of 17 residues. The germline V gene encodes CDR1 SGHTA and CDR2 FQGNSA. CDR3 region: CASSLREGLTNTGELFF. The CDR3 nucleotides are TGTGCCAGCAGCTTAAGGGAGGGACTTACGAACACCGGGGAGCTGTTTTTT.

This clone was seen once. V and J are TRBV7-2 and TRBJ1-5; 7 nucleotides agree with TRBD1. CDR1 is SGHTA and CDR2 is FQGNSA in the germline V gene. The CDR3 spans 15 residues. V shed 4 bases and J 7 bases; nucleotides not matched to a gene: 10. This CDR3 reads CASSYQTGPGQPQHF. Here the CDR3 DNA reads TGTGCCAGCAGCTACCAGACAGGGCCGGGGCAGCCCCAGCATTTT.

This clone turned up a few times. The rearrangement links TRBV28 to TRBJ2-7; TRBD1 agrees at 9 bases. V lost 5 bases, J lost 5 bases, and 13 bases stayed unmatched. Germline V gene sequence: CDR1 MDHEN, CDR2 SYDVKM. The CDR3 sequence is 16 residues long. CDR3 amino acids: CASSLEQGAAGDEQYF. Written as DNA, the CDR3 is TGTGCCAGCAGTCTTGAACAGGGGGCCGCCGGGGACGAGCAGTACTTC.

This clone was observed a single time. In the same sample, other DNA sequences code for this CDR3. This rearrangement joins TRBV19 to TRBJ1-6; 10 bases match TRBD1. Germline V lookup: CDR1 LNHDA, CDR2 SQIVND (reference sequence). The J segment lost 9 bases and the V segment lost 9 bases, leaving 5 bases of the junction unmatched. The CDR3 extends over 13 amino acids. The CDR3 region has the DNA TGTGCCAGCCGGGACAGGGGAGGTTCACCCCTCCACTTT. This translates into CASRDRGGSPLHF. Complete variable domain (other parts from reference TRBV19 and TRBJ1-6): DGGITQSPKYLFRKEGQNVTLSCEQNLNHDAMYWYRQDPGQGLRLIYYSQIVNDFQKGDIAEGYSVSREKKESFPLTVTSAQKNPTAFYLCASRDRGGSPLHFGNGTRLTVT.

The chain employs TRBV30 and TRBJ2-7; 9 bases line up with TRBD1. Per the germline V gene, CDR1 is GTSNPN and CDR2 is SVGIG (reference sequence). This CDR3 is built from 13 residues. The V and J ends lost 4 bases and 4 bases, in that order; junction bases with no gene match: 5. CDR3 loop: CAWNPGQGYEQYF. The CDR3 DNA follows: TGTGCCTGGAACCCGGGACAGGGTTACGAGCAGTACTTC. The variable domain in full, completed from reference TRBV30 and TRBJ2-7, reads SQTIHQWPATLVQPVGSPLSLECTVEGTSNPNLYWYRQAAGRGLQLLFYSVGIGQISSEVPQNLSASRPQDRQFILSSKKLLLSDSGFYLCAWNPGQGYEQYFGPGTRLTVT.

This clone showed up just once. The rearrangement joins TRBV5-4 to TRBJ2-5, with 9 bases matching TRBD2. The V segment lost 0 bases and the J segment 2 bases; nucleotides outside the gene matches: 11. The germline gives CDR1 SGHNT, CDR2 YYREEE (reference sequence). The CDR3 totals 18 residues. The CDR3 region is CASSLDLAGAYLQETQYF. The CDR3 nucleotides read TGTGCCAGCAGCTTGGATTTAGCGGGGGCGTACTTACAAGAGACCCAGTACTTC.